This T cell receptor (beta chain) was captured by sequencing in a study of T cell changes during pregnancy in multiple sclerosis. Assay used: immunoSEQ multiplex PCR; TCRdb lists only in-frame clones, some missing. The repertoire holds over 45,000 clones, with around 92% as singletons. Germline V gene data show CDR1 as LNHDA and CDR2 as SQIVND (reference sequence). Trimming took off 3 bases at V and 3 bases at J, with 14 bases between the two ends. CDR3 size: 15 residues. The rearrangement links TRBV19 to TRBJ1-2; weak D call: TRBD1 (5 bases). The receptor comes from a female donor in good health, enrolled as a control in a pregnancy study. The material was CD4+ T cells from peripheral blood mononuclear cells, obtained in the second trimester of pregnancy. CDR3 sequence (DNA): TGTGCCAGTAGTATTGCCGGAACAGGAGACTATGGCTACACCTTC. Its protein product is CASSIAGTGDYGYTF. Combining the CDR3 with reference TRBV19 and TRBJ1-2 gives the whole variable domain DGGITQSPKYLFRKEGQNVTLSCEQNLNHDAMYWYRQDPGQGLRLIYYSQIVNDFQKGDIAEGYSVSREKKESFPLTVTSAQKNPTAFYLCASSIAGTGDYGYTFGSGTRLTVV.